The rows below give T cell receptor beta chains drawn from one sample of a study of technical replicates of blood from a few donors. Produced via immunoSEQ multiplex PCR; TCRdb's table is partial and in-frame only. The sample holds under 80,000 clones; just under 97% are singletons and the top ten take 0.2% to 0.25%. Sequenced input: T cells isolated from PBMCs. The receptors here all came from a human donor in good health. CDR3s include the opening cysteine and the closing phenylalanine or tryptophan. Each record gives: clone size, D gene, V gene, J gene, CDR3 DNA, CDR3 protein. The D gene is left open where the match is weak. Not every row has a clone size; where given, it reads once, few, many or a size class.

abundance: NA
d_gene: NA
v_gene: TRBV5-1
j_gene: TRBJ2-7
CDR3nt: TGCGCCAGCAGCAGCTCAGAAAGAGGCTACGAGCAGTACTTC
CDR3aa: CASSSSERGYEQYF

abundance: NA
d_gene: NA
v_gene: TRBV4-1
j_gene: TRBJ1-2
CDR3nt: TGCGCCAGCAGCCAAGATTCCTCAGGACATCGGCGGGGGGGCGGCTACACCTTC
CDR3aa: CASSQDSSGHRRGGGYTF

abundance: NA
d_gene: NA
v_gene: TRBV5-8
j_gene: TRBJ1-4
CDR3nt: TGTGCCAGCAGCTTGGGGGCCGCCGGAGGAGAAAAACTGTTTTTT
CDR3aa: CASSLGAAGGEKLFF

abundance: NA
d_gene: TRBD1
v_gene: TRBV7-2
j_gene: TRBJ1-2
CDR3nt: TGTGCCAGCAGCCCAAGATACGGGACAGGGCTGAACTATGGCTACACCTTC
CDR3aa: CASSPRYGTGLNYGYTF

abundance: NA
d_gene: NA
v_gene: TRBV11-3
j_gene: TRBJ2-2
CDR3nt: TGTGCCAGCAGCTTAGTTCCAGGGACCGGGGAGCTGTTTTTT
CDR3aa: CASSLVPGTGELFF

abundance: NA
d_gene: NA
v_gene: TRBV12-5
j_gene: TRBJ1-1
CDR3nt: TGTGCTAGTGGTTTGGTAGGAGGGTTGGGTGCTGAAGCTTTCTTT
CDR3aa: CASGLVGGLGAEAFF

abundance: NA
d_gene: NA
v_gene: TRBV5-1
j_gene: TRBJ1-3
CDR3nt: TGCGCCAGCAGCGGCGAAGGGGCGCTTGGAAACACCATATATTTT
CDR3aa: CASSGEGALGNTIYF

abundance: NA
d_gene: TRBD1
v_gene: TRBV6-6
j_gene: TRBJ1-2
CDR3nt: TGTGCCAGCAGTTTGTCAGGGGGGACCTATGGCTACACCTTC
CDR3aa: CASSLSGGTYGYTF

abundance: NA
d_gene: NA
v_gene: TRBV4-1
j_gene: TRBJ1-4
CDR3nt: TGCGCCAGCAGCCAAGGAAGGGGCGGTGAAAAACTGTTTTTT
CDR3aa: CASSQGRGGEKLFF

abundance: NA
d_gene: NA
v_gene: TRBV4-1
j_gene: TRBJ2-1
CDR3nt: TGCGCCAGCAGCCAAGATAAGGGTAGGGGCCTCTCCTACAATGAGCAGTTCTTC
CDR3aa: CASSQDKGRGLSYNEQFF

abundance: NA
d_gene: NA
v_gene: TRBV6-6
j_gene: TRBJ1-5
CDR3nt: TGTGCCAGCAGTTACGGAATAGGGGCCCATCAGCCCCAGCATTTT
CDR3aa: CASSYGIGAHQPQHF

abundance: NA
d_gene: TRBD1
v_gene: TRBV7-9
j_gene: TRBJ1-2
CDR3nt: TGTGCCAGCAGCTTATACCAGGGGGCAAGGGGCTACACCTTC
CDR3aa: CASSLYQGARGYTF

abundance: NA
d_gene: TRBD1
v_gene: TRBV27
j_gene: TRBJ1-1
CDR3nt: TGTGCCAGCAGCAATGTACAGGGGGCGGACACTGAAGCTTTCTTT
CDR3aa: CASSNVQGADTEAFF

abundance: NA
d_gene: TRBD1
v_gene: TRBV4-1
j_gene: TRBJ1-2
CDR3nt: TGCGCCAGCAGCCTAGTGGGGGGCAGTCACAGGGGCCTCTATGGCTACACCTTC
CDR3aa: CASSLVGGSHRGLYGYTF

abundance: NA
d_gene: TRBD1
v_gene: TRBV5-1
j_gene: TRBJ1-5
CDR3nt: TGCGCCAGCAGCTTAGGGACAGGGGGCGCGAGCAATCAGCCCCAGCATTTT
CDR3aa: CASSLGTGGASNQPQHF

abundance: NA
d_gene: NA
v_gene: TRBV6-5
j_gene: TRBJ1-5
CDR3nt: TGTGCCAGCAGCCCACTTACCAATCAGCCCCAGCATTTT
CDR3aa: CASSPLTNQPQHF

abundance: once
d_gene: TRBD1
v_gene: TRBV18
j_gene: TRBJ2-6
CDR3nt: TGTGCCAGCTCAGGGACAGGGGGACGCTCTGGGGCCAACGTCCTGACTTTC
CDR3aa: CASSGTGGRSGANVLTF

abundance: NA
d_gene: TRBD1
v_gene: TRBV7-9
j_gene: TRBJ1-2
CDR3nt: TGTGCCAGCAGCTCAATGCCCCTTATAAGGACAGGGGGCCACCATGGCTACACCTTC
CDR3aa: CASSSMPLIRTGGHHGYTF

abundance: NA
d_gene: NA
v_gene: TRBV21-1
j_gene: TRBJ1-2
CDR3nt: TGTGCCAAGGGACAGGGGGACTGCTATGGCTACACCTTC
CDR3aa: CAKGQGDCYGYTF

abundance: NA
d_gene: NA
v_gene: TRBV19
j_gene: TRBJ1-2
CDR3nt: TGTGCCAGTAGTAACACCGTTACAGCTAACTATGGCTACACCTTC
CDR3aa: CASSNTVTANYGYTF